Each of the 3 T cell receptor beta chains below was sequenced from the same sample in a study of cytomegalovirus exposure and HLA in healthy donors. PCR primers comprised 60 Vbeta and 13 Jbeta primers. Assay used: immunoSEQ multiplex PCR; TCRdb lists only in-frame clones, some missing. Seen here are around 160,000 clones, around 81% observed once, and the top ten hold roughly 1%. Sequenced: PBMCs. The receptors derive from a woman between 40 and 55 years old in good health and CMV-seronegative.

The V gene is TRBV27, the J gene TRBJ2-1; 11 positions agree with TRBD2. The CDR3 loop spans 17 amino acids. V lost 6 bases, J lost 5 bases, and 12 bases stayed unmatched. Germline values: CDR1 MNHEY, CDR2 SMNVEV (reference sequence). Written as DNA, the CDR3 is TGTGCCAGCAGGCCCGATATTAGCGGGAGGGGGGACAATGAGCAGTTCTTC. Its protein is CASRPDISGRGDNEQFF.

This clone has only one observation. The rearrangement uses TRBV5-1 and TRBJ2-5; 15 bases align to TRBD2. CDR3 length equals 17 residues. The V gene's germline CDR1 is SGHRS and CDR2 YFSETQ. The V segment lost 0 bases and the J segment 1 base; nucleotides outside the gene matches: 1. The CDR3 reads CASSLGGLAGGQETQYF. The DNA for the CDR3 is TGCGCCAGCAGCTTGGGGGGACTAGCGGGGGGCCAAGAGACCCAGTACTTC.

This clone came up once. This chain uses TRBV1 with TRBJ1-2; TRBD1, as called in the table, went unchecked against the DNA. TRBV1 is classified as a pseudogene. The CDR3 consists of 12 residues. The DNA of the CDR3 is TGCACCAGCGACAGGGGGAGTTATGGCTACACCTTC. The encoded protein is CTSDRGSYGYTF.